Listed below are T cell receptor beta chains from one sample, sequenced in a study of T cells after yellow fever vaccination. TCRdb redid the calling of the 5' RACE reads with MiXCR, one entry per CDR3 protein. This sample has about 58,000 distinct CDR3 sequences, with about 6.6% found just once. Sample: CD8+ T cells sorted from PBMCs, taken on the day of the first yellow fever vaccination. These receptors all stem from a man younger than 30 who received the YFV17D yellow fever vaccine. The CDR3 runs from the conserved cysteine through the conserved F or W. D genes are given only for firm matches. Size is stated for part of the rows, as once, few or many counts, or as a class when the clone is expanded.

TRBV12-3/TRBV12-4	TRBJ2-2	.	many	CASSRRGLNTGELFF	TGTGCCAGCAGCCGTAGGGGACTGAACACCGGGGAGCTGTTTTTT
TRBV5-6	TRBJ1-2	.	few	CASSMASYGYTF	TGTGCCAGCAGCATGGCGTCCTATGGCTACACCTTC
TRBV27	TRBJ2-1	.	.	CASSFRSPYNEQFF	TGTGCCAGCAGTTTCCGGAGCCCATACAATGAGCAGTTCTTC
TRBV27	TRBJ1-6	TRBD1	many	CASRSGGGGSPLHF	TGTGCCAGCAGATCAGGGGGCGGGGGTTCACCCCTCCACTTT
TRBV5-1	TRBJ2-5	TRBD2	few	CASSPTSGGQETQYF	TGCGCCAGCAGCCCCACTAGCGGGGGGCAAGAGACCCAGTACTTC
TRBV4-3	TRBJ2-2	.	.	CASSQVPDYTGELFF	TGCGCCAGCAGCCAAGTTCCTGATTACACCGGGGAGCTGTTTTTT
TRBV10-3	TRBJ1-1	TRBD1	few	CATDGTGLNTEAFF	TGTGCCACGGATGGGACAGGGCTGAACACTGAAGCTTTCTTT
TRBV9	TRBJ2-1	.	few	CASSVDEGKGEQFF	TGTGCCAGCAGCGTAGATGAGGGGAAGGGTGAGCAGTTCTTC
TRBV2	TRBJ2-6	.	.	CASKGLLSSGANVLTF	TGTGCCAGCAAGGGACTCCTGAGCTCTGGGGCCAACGTCCTGACTTTC
TRBV7-6	TRBJ1-1	.	.	CASSLEGLGGTEAFF	TGTGCCAGCAGCTTAGAAGGTCTGGGTGGCACTGAAGCTTTCTTT
TRBV25-1	TRBJ1-2	TRBD1	few	CASSAGTGGLFGYTF	TGTGCCAGCAGTGCGGGGACAGGGGGATTGTTTGGCTACACCTTC
TRBV12-3/TRBV12-4	TRBJ2-3	.	.	CASNRPSGSSSDTQYF	TGTGCCAGCAACCGCCCTTCAGGGAGCTCGAGTGATACGCAGTATTTT
TRBV28	TRBJ2-1	.	many	CASSLLPTAYNEQFF	TGTGCCAGCAGTCTACTTCCGACAGCCTACAATGAGCAGTTCTTC
TRBV30	TRBJ1-3	TRBD1	.	CAWSGQGSGNTIYF	TGTGCCTGGAGCGGACAGGGTTCCGGAAACACCATATATTTT
TRBV15	TRBJ2-5	TRBD2	few	CATSSGRSGGFQETQYF	TGTGCCACCAGCAGTGGGCGCAGCGGGGGGTTTCAAGAGACCCAGTACTTC
TRBV27	TRBJ2-3	.	many	CASSPLEEGPDTQYF	TGTGCCAGCAGTCCGCTGGAAGAAGGCCCAGATACGCAGTATTTT
TRBV4-2	TRBJ2-7	.	few	CASSQVTYAEREQYF	TGTGCCAGCAGCCAAGTTACCTATGCTGAAAGGGAGCAGTACTTC
TRBV28	TRBJ1-2	TRBD1	many	CAWGDRGSYGYTF	TGTGCCTGGGGTGACAGGGGGTCCTATGGCTACACCTTC
TRBV6-5	TRBJ1-1	.	.	CASSYWGNPNTEAFF	TGTGCCAGCAGTTACTGGGGGAACCCGAACACTGAAGCTTTCTTT
TRBV2	TRBJ1-6	TRBD1	few	CASSRQGDNSPLHF	TGTGCCAGCAGCCGACAGGGCGACAATTCACCCCTCCACTTT
TRBV12-3/TRBV12-4	TRBJ2-3	.	.	CASSLIGFTDTQYF	TGTGCCAGCAGTTTGATTGGCTTCACAGATACGCAGTATTTT
TRBV6-1	TRBJ1-5	.	many	CASRDYYSNQPQHF	TGTGCCAGCAGGGACTATTATAGCAATCAGCCCCAGCATTTT
TRBV6-1	TRBJ2-1	.	.	CASSELPVSSSYNEQFF	TGTGCCAGCAGTGAATTGCCGGTCTCAAGCTCCTACAATGAGCAGTTCTTC
TRBV7-2	TRBJ1-1	.	many	CASSPTRGEAFF	TGTGCCAGCAGCCCTACCAGGGGTGAAGCTTTCTTT
TRBV5-1	TRBJ2-1	TRBD2	many	CASSLAQRGGLLANEQFF	TGCGCCAGCAGCTTGGCCCAGCGGGGGGGCCTCTTAGCCAATGAGCAGTTCTTC
TRBV19	TRBJ2-7	.	.	CASSAAKGSYEQYF	TGTGCCAGTAGTGCCGCGAAGGGCTCCTACGAGCAGTACTTC
TRBV3-1	TRBJ2-4	TRBD2	many	CASSQGSAGVGIQYF	TGTGCCAGCAGCCAGGGTTCAGCGGGGGTTGGCATTCAGTACTTC
TRBV3-1	TRBJ2-1	TRBD2	.	CACSQQVRETSEFYNEQFF	TGTGCCTGCTCCCAGCAGGTCAGGGAGACTAGCGAGTTCTACAATGAGCAGTTCTTC
TRBV15	TRBJ2-2	.	few	CATSRDRGPGELFF	TGTGCCACCAGCAGAGATCGGGGGCCCGGGGAGCTGTTTTTT
TRBV19	TRBJ1-1	.	few	CASSIGGNAEAFF	TGTGCCAGTAGTATAGGAGGGAATGCTGAAGCTTTCTTT
TRBV7-2	TRBJ2-7	TRBD1	many	CASSWGTGVDEQYF	TGTGCCAGCAGCTGGGGGACAGGGGTGGACGAGCAGTACTTC
TRBV29-1	TRBJ2-5	.	few	CSVEEGETQYF	TGCAGCGTTGAAGAGGGTGAGACCCAGTACTTC
TRBV12-3/TRBV12-4	TRBJ2-2	.	few	CASSLLEGATGELFF	TGTGCCAGCAGCCTACTGGAGGGGGCTACCGGGGAGCTGTTTTTT
TRBV5-1	TRBJ2-3	.	few	CASSLSGRGPSTDTQYF	TGCGCCAGCAGCTTGAGTGGCCGCGGCCCTAGCACAGATACGCAGTATTTT
TRBV5-4	TRBJ1-2	.	.	CASSQTGFLYGYTF	TGTGCCAGCAGCCAAACAGGGTTCCTCTATGGCTACACCTTC
TRBV29-1	TRBJ2-2	.	many	CSVEDRDTDTGELFF	TGCAGCGTTGAAGACCGGGACACAGACACCGGGGAGCTGTTTTTT
TRBV7-6	TRBJ2-3	.	many	CASSSGTPSDTQYF	TGTGCCAGCAGCTCCGGGACTCCTTCAGATACGCAGTATTTT
TRBV15	TRBJ2-3	TRBD2	few	CATSSSGGSTDTQYF	TGTGCCACCAGTAGTAGCGGGGGGAGCACAGATACGCAGTATTTT
TRBV11-1	TRBJ2-1	.	.	CASSHRLGGADPLYNEQFF	TGTGCCAGCAGCCATCGCCTAGGGGGGGCAGACCCACTTTACAATGAGCAGTTCTTC
TRBV12-3/TRBV12-4	TRBJ1-4	.	.	CASSLVAGNEKLFF	TGTGCCAGCAGTTTGGTCGCTGGAAATGAAAAACTGTTTTTT
TRBV6-1	TRBJ2-5	.	few	CASSPTGAPETQYF	TGTGCCAGCAGTCCCACAGGAGCCCCAGAGACCCAGTACTTC
TRBV5-6	TRBJ2-3	TRBD1	few	CASSWDRAGTDTQYF	TGTGCCAGCAGCTGGGACAGGGCTGGGACAGATACGCAGTATTTT
TRBV4-3	TRBJ1-2	.	few	CASSHQSGGGYTF	TGCGCCAGCAGCCACCAGTCCGGGGGTGGCTACACCTTC
TRBV3-1	TRBJ2-7	.	many	CASSQAMARADEQYF	TGTGCCAGCAGCCAAGCAATGGCCAGGGCGGACGAGCAGTACTTC
TRBV20-1	TRBJ2-1	.	many	CSGLAGTYNEQFF	TGCAGTGGCTTGGCGGGTACCTACAATGAGCAGTTCTTC
TRBV4-3	TRBJ2-7	.	few	CASSQGRGGEQYF	TGCGCCAGCAGCCAAGGGAGGGGGGGCGAGCAGTACTTC
TRBV6-2/TRBV6-3	TRBJ2-4	.	many	CASGTLIDWGKNIQYF	TGTGCCAGCGGGACCCTGATTGATTGGGGGAAAAACATTCAGTACTTC
TRBV7-6	TRBJ2-3	TRBD2	many	CASSLLAGSTDTQYF	TGTGCCAGCAGTTTGCTAGCGGGGAGCACAGATACGCAGTATTTT
TRBV27	TRBJ2-1	.	many	CATGVISSRNEQFF	TGTGCCACCGGGGTCATATCCAGTCGCAATGAGCAGTTCTTC
TRBV10-3	TRBJ2-3	.	.	CAISESPASTDTQYF	TGTGCCATCAGTGAGTCTCCCGCTAGCACAGATACGCAGTATTTT
TRBV29-1	TRBJ2-7	.	.	CSVEGSVGVRFGEQYF	TGCAGCGTTGAAGGATCTGTGGGGGTCAGATTTGGGGAGCAGTACTTC